The clone carrying this TCR beta chain was observed a handful of times. The antigen is undetermined. Since all of the isolated RNA was reverse transcribed, expressed TCRB transcripts were what got sequenced. Roughly 3.6 million reads was the average for naive, central memory and regulatory T cell samples. TCRdb keeps only in-frame clones here, not all; method: immunoSEQ multiplex PCR. The table lists under 900,000 clones, around a sixth of them singletons. Germline V gene data show CDR1 as SGHTA and CDR2 as FQGNSA. This CDR3 region has 17 residues. V lost 7 bases, J lost 6 bases, and 14 bases stayed unmatched. This entry comes from a study of beta chain features in type 1 diabetes. One heparinised blood draw, averaging roughly 0.11 L, came from each donor. The study, taken as a whole, reports: Using cDNA template may skew counts toward highly expressing activated cells. TCRB CDR3s from Type 1 diabetes patients were moderately but significantly shorter in all four CD4+ subsets.

This TCR came from a woman aged 18-35 years in good health. Sequenced material: naive CD4+ T cells from blood. The rearrangement uses TRBV7-2 and TRBJ2-2, with TRBD2 identical over 10 bases. CDR3 DNA: TGTGCCAGCATCCTCGCCCCTAGCGGGAGTTTCGCCGGGGAGCTGTTTTTT. Translated: CASILAPSGSFAGELFF. Filled out from reference TRBV7-2 and TRBJ2-2, the complete variable domain reads GAGVSQSPSNKVTEKGKDVELRCDPISGHTALYWYRQSLGQGLEFLIYFQGNSAPDKSGLPSDRFSAERTGGSVSTLTIQRTQQEDSAVYLCASILAPSGSFAGELFFGEGSRLTVL.